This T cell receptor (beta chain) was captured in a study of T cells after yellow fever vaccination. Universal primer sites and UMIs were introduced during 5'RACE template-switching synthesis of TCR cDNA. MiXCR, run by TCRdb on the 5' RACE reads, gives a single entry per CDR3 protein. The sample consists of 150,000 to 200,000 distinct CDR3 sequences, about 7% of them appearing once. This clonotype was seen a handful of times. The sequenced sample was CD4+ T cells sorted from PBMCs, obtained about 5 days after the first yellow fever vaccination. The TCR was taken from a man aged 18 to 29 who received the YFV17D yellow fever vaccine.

Here the CDR3 reads CASSPTGRGVSNEQFF. The DNA of the CDR3 is TGTGCCAGCAGCCCGACCGGCAGGGGGGTTTCCAATGAGCAGTTCTTC. The chain employs TRBV5-4 and TRBJ2-1; the D gene is possibly TRBD1 (7 bases). Between the trimmed V and J ends, which lost 4 bases and 6 bases, there was a span of 20 bases. Germline lookup yields CDR1 SGHNT and CDR2 YYREEE (reference sequence). This CDR3 spans 16 amino acids.